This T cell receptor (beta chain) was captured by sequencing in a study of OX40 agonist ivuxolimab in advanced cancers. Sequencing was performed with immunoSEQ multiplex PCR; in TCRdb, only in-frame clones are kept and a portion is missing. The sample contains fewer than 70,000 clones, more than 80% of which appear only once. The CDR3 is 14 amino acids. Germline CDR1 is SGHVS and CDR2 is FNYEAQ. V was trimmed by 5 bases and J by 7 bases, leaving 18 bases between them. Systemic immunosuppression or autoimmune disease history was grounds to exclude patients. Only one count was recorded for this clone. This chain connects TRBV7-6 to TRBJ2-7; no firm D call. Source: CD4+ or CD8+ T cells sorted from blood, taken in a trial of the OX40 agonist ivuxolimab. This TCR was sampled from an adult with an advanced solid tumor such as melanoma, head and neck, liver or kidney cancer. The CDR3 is CASSPLLEKGEQYF. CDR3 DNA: TGTGCCAGCAGCCCGCTACTCGAGAAAGGGGAGCAGTACTTC. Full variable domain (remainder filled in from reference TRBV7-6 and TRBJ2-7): GAGVSQSPRYKVTKRGQDVALRCDPISGHVSLYWYRQALGQGPEFLTYFNYEAQQDKSGLPNDRFSAERPEGSISTLTIQRTEQRDSAMYRCASSPLLEKGEQYFGPGTRLTVT.